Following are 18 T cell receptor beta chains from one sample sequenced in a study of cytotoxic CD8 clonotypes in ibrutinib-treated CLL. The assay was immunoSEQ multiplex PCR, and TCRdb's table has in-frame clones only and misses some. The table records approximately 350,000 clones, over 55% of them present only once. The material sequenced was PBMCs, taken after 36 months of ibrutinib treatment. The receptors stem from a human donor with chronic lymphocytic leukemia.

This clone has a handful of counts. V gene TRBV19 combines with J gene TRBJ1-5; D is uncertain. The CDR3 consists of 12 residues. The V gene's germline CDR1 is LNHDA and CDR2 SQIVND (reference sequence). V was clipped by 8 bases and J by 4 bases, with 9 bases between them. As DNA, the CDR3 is TGTGCCAGTCGAGCTGTGAATCAGCCCCAGCATTTT. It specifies CASRAVNQPQHF.

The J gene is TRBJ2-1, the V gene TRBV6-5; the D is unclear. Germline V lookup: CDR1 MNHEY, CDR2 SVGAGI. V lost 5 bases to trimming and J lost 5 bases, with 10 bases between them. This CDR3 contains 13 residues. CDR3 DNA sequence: TGTGCCAGCAGTCTCTTCTCGAACAATGAGCAGTTCTTC. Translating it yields CASSLFSNNEQFF.

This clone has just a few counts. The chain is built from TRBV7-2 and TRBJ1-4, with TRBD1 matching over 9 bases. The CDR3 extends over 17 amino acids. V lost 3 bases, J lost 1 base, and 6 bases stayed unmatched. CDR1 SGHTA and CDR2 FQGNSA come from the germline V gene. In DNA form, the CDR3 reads TGTGCCAGCAGCTTCGGACAGGGGATGGGAACTAATGAAAAACTGTTTTTT. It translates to CASSFGQGMGTNEKLFF.

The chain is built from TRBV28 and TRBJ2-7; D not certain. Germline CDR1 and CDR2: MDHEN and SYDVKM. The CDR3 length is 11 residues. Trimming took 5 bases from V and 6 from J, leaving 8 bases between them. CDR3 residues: CASSTPLEQYF. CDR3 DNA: TGTGCCAGCAGTACTCCCCTCGAGCAGTACTTC.

The CDR3 protein is CASSRTSAYFTDTQYF. The DNA of the CDR3 is TGTGCCAGCAGTCGGACTAGCGCCTATTTCACAGATACGCAGTATTTT. V gene TRBV28 combines with J gene TRBJ2-3; TRBD2 agrees at 9 bases. CDR1 is MDHEN and CDR2 is SYDVKM in the germline V gene. CDR3 length: 16 amino acids. The J segment lost 2 bases and the V segment lost 5 bases, leaving 8 bases of the junction unmatched. Using reference TRBV28 and TRBJ2-3 for the parts outside the CDR3, the full variable domain is DVKVTQSSRYLVKRTGEKVFLECVQDMDHENMFWYRQDPGLGLRLIYFSYDVKMKEKGDIPEGYSVSREKKERFSLILESASTNQTSMYLCASSRTSAYFTDTQYFGPGTRLTVL.

CDR3: CASSLRDRGFYEQYF. DNA for the CDR3: TGCGCCAGCAGCCTACGGGACAGGGGGTTTTACGAGCAGTACTTC. The chain has TRBV5-1 and TRBJ2-7; 11 bases agree with TRBD1. Trimming took 4 bases from V and 4 from J; bases not matched to a gene: 7. Germline V gene lookup returns CDR1 SGHRS and CDR2 YFSETQ. The CDR3 is 15 amino acids.

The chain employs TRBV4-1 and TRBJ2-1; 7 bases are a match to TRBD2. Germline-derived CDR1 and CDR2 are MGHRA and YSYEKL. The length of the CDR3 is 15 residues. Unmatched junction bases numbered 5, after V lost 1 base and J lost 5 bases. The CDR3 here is CASSQGGLKNNEQFF. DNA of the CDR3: TGCGCCAGCAGCCAAGGGGGACTAAAGAACAATGAGCAGTTCTTC.

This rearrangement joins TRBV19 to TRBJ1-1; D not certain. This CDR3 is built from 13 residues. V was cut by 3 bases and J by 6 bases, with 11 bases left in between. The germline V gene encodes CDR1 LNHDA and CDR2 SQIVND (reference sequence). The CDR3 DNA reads TGTGCCAGTAGTATGTTGGAGCTTTCTGAAGCTTTCTTT. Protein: CASSMLELSEAFF.

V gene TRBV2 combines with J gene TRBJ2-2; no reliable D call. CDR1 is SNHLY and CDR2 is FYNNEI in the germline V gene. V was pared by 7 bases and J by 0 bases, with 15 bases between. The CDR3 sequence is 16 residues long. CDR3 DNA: TGTGCCAGCACGCACCCGGGCCTCGCGAACACCGGGGAGCTGTTTTTT. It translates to CASTHPGLANTGELFF.

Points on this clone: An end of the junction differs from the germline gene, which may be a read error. The CDR3 nucleotides read TGTGCCAGCAGCGTTACCGGGACAGGGCAGCCTGGGAACACCATATATTTT. It encodes CASSVTGTGQPGNTIYF. This chain connects TRBV9 to TRBJ1-3, with 9 bases aligning to TRBD1. In germline, CDR1 is SGDLS, CDR2 YYNGEE. The CDR3 consists of 17 residues. Filled out from reference TRBV9 and TRBJ1-3, the complete variable domain reads DSGVTQTPKHLITATGQRVTLRCSPRSGDLSVYWYQQSLDQGLQFLIQYYNGEERAKGNILERFSAQQFPDLHSELNLSSLELGDSALYFCASSVTGTGQPGNTIYFGEGSWLTVV.

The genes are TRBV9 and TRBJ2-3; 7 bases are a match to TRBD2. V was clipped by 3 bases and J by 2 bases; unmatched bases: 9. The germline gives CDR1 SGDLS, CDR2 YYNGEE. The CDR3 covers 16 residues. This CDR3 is CASSASSGTFTDTQYF. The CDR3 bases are TGTGCCAGCAGCGCTTCTAGCGGAACCTTCACAGATACGCAGTATTTT.

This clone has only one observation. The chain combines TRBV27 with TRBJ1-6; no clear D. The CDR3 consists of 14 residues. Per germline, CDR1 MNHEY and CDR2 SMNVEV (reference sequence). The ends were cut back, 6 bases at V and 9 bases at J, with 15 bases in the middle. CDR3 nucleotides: TGTGCCAGCAGCCAAGTCCCTCAAGGTTCACCCCTCCACTTT. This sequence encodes CASSQVPQGSPLHF.

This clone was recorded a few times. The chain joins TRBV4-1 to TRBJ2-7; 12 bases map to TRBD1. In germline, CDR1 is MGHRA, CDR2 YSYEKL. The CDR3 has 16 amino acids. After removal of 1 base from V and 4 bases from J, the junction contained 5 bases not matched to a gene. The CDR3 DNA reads TGCGCCAGCAGCCAAGCCGGGACAGGGGGCGGTTACGAGCAGTACTTC. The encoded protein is CASSQAGTGGGYEQYF.

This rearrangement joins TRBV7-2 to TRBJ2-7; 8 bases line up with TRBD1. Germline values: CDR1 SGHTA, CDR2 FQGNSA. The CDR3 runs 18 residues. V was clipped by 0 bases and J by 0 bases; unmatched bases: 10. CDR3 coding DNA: TGTGCCAGCAGCTTAGCTAGGGGGACAGGACGCAGCTCCTACGAGCAGTACTTC. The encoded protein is CASSLARGTGRSSYEQYF.

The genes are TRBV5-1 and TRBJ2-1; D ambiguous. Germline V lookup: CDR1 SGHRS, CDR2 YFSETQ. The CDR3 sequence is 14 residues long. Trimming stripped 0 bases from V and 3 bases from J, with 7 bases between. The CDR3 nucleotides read TGCGCCAGCAGCTTGGACCAAGGCTACAATGAGCAGTTCTTC. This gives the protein CASSLDQGYNEQFF.

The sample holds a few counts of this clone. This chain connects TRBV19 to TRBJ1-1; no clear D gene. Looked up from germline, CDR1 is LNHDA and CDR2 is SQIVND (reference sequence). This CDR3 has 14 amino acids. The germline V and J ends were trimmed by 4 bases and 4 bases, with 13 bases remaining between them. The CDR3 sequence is CASSKGGRGTEAFF. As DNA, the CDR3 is TGTGCCAGTAGTAAGGGTGGCCGGGGCACTGAAGCTTTCTTT.

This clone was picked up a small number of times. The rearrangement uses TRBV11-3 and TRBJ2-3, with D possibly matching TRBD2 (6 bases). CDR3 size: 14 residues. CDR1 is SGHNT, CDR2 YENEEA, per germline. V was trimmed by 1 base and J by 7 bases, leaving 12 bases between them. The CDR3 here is CASSLGGKSNTQYF. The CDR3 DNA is TGTGCCAGCAGCTTAGGCGGGAAATCAAATACGCAGTATTTT.

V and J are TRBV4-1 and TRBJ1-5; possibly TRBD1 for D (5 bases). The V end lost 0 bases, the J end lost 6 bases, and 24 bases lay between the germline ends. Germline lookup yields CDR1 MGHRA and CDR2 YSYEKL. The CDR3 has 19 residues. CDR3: CASSQDTTGGGGFIQPQHF. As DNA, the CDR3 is TGCGCCAGCAGCCAAGATACTACTGGTGGGGGGGGTTTTATTCAGCCCCAGCATTTT.